The 32 T cell receptor beta chains below all came from one sample that was sequenced in a study of blood T cell repertoires in COVID-19 (TCRdb year 2020). The library was prepared using the immunoSEQ multiplex PCR assay. TCRdb stores this immuneACCESS table with in-frame sequences only. Part of the clones is absent; in the studies checked, under half of the shortfall reflects unresolved V genes, and no reason is known for the rest. The sample contains tens of thousands of clones, roughly 89% of them found a single time. The top ten clones comprise 7% to 9% of the sample. Sequenced: peripheral blood. The receptors derive from an elderly man with active or convalescent COVID-19.

This clone was observed a handful of times. V gene TRBV6-5 combines with J gene TRBJ1-2, with 7 bases matching TRBD1. This CDR3 is built from 14 residues. J lost 1 base, V lost 5 bases, and 4 bases had no gene match. Germline V gene sequence: CDR1 MNHEY, CDR2 SVGAGI. The CDR3 is CASSTGEINYGYTF. In DNA, the CDR3 is TGTGCCAGCAGTACAGGGGAAATTAACTATGGCTACACCTTC.

The chain employs TRBV28 and TRBJ2-1, with 9 bases fitting TRBD1. The CDR3 extends over 16 amino acids. Germline trimming cut 0 bases from V and 6 bases from J; bases unmatched to any gene: 6. The germline gives CDR1 MDHEN, CDR2 SYDVKM. CDR3 amino acids: CASSLWGTGPRNEQFF. As DNA, the CDR3 is TGTGCCAGCAGTTTATGGGGGACAGGGCCCCGCAATGAGCAGTTCTTC.

The chain has TRBV28 and TRBJ2-7, with 7 bases identical to TRBD1. From germline, CDR1 is MDHEN and CDR2 SYDVKM. The CDR3 is 14 residues long. V was clipped by 3 bases and J by 2 bases; unmatched bases: 4. The CDR3, as DNA: TGTGCCAGCAGTTTCCCCGGGACAGCCTACGAGCAGTACTTC. Its translation is CASSFPGTAYEQYF.

The CDR3 DNA reads TGTGCCAGCAGCCAAGTGAGAGGCAGGGAAATCCCCGAGCAGTACTTC. This translates into CASSQVRGREIPEQYF. The chain recombines TRBV3-1 (or the pseudogene TRBV3-2) with TRBJ2-7; D might be TRBD1 (5 bases). CDR1 is LGHDT, CDR2 YNNKEL, per germline (reference sequence). V was clipped by 1 base and J by 6 bases, with 19 bases between them. The CDR3 has 16 amino acids.

The rearrangement uses TRBV12-5 and TRBJ1-4, with 10 bases matching TRBD1. The CDR3 totals 15 residues. V lost 6 bases and J lost 7; bases outside the gene matches: 8. Germline V gene lookup returns CDR1 LGHNT and CDR2 FRNRAP. The CDR3 loop reads CASGVTGGVVEKLFF. CDR3 in DNA: TGTGCTAGTGGGGTGACAGGGGGCGTGGTTGAAAAACTGTTTTTT.

CDR3 loop: CASSVALASGDPQSGELFF. CDR3 DNA: TGTGCCAGCAGCGTAGCTCTAGCAAGCGGGGACCCGCAGTCCGGGGAGCTGTTTTTT. V usage is TRBV9 and J usage is TRBJ2-2; 7 nucleotides match TRBD2. V shed 0 bases, J shed 6 bases, and the junction held 17 bases outside the gene matches. The CDR3 extends over 19 amino acids. Germline CDR1 is SGDLS and CDR2 is YYNGEE.

This chain uses TRBV24-1 with TRBJ1-6; the match to TRBD1 covers 7 bases. CDR1 and CDR2 (germline): KGHDR, SFDVKD. V was pared by 4 bases and J by 8 bases, with 4 bases of the junction left unmatched. The CDR3 is made up of 14 amino acids. The CDR3 reads CATSDDRVDSPLHF. CDR3 in DNA: TGTGCCACCAGTGACGACAGGGTAGATTCACCCCTCCACTTT.

The chain couples TRBV5-1 to TRBJ1-4; a possible D gene is TRBD1 (5 bases). The CDR3 spans 14 residues. The germline V gene has CDR1 SGHRS and CDR2 YFSETQ. V was cut by 0 bases and J by 5 bases, with 8 bases left in between. CDR3 sequence reads: CASSLGRGNEKLFF. The CDR3 region has the DNA TGCGCCAGCAGCTTGGGTAGGGGAAATGAAAAACTGTTTTTT.

The chain links TRBV28 to TRBJ2-7, with D perhaps matching TRBD2 (5 bases). With 6 bases removed from V and 6 bases from J, the gap between germline ends came to 18 bases. Germline V lookup: CDR1 MDHEN, CDR2 SYDVKM. CDR3 length: 14 amino acids. The CDR3 nucleotides read TGTGCCAGCAGACTAGGAGGAAAGGGCGGCGAGCAGTACTTC. Amino acids: CASRLGGKGGEQYF.

The sample holds one count of this clone. The chain carries TRBV5-5 and TRBJ1-1, with TRBD1 matching 7 bases. Trimming cost V 4 bases and J 5 bases; bases outside gene matches: 11. The germline gives CDR1 SGHKS, CDR2 YYEKEE (reference sequence). This CDR3 region has 15 residues. CDR3 sequence reads: CASSPTGTVDTEAFF. DNA for the CDR3: TGTGCCAGCAGCCCGACAGGGACAGTTGATACTGAAGCTTTCTTT.

This chain links TRBV7-2 with TRBJ2-3; D remains ambiguous. CDR3 length: 16 amino acids. Trimming took off 4 bases at V and 1 base at J, with 15 bases between the two ends. Germline V CDR1 and CDR2: SGHTA, FQGNSA. CDR3 sequence: CASSSSLNRGTDTQYF. The CDR3 DNA follows: TGTGCCAGCAGCTCGTCGCTGAATCGGGGCACAGATACGCAGTATTTT. Using reference TRBV7-2 and TRBJ2-3 for the parts outside the CDR3, the full variable domain is GAGVSQSPSNKVTEKGKDVELRCDPISGHTALYWYRQSLGQGLEFLIYFQGNSAPDKSGLPSDRFSAERTGGSVSTLTIQRTQQEDSAVYLCASSSSLNRGTDTQYFGPGTRLTVL.

The chain carries TRBV5-1 and TRBJ2-3; tentative D call: TRBD2 (6 bases). The CDR3 loop spans 15 amino acids. Germline V gene lookup returns CDR1 SGHRS and CDR2 YFSETQ. Trimming left V 0 bases short and J 3 bases short, with 11 bases between. In nucleotides, the CDR3 is TGCGCCAGCAGCTTGGCAATCGGGAGTACAGATACGCAGTATTTT. Protein sequence: CASSLAIGSTDTQYF. The variable domain in full, completed from reference TRBV5-1 and TRBJ2-3, reads KAGVTQTPRYLIKTRGQQVTLSCSPISGHRSVSWYQQTPGQGLQFLFEYFSETQRNKGNFPGRFSGRQFSNSRSEMNVSTLELGDSALYLCASSLAIGSTDTQYFGPGTRLTVL.

The chain joins TRBV3-1 (or the pseudogene TRBV3-2) to TRBJ2-3; D call uncertain. Germline CDR1 reads LGHDT; CDR2 reads YNNKEL (reference sequence). Trimming took off 5 bases at V and 5 bases at J, with 14 bases between the two ends. The CDR3 runs to 14 residues. CDR3 region: CASSSWPVRDTQYF. The CDR3 coding sequence is TGTGCCAGCAGCTCCTGGCCTGTAAGAGATACGCAGTATTTT.

V is TRBV5-1 and J is TRBJ1-5; 7 nucleotides agree with TRBD1. The CDR3 spans 17 residues. After removal of 5 bases from V and 3 bases from J, the junction contained 14 bases not matched to a gene. Germline lookup yields CDR1 SGHRS and CDR2 YFSETQ. The CDR3 DNA reads TGCGCCAGCAGAAAATCCCCCGGGACAGCGATCAATCAGCCCCAGCATTTT. Amino acid sequence: CASRKSPGTAINQPQHF. Combining the CDR3 with reference TRBV5-1 and TRBJ1-5 gives the whole variable domain KAGVTQTPRYLIKTRGQQVTLSCSPISGHRSVSWYQQTPGQGLQFLFEYFSETQRNKGNFPGRFSGRQFSNSRSEMNVSTLELGDSALYLCASRKSPGTAINQPQHFGDGTRLSIL.

The chain is built from TRBV6-2 or TRBV6-3 and TRBJ2-1, with D perhaps TRBD1 (6 bases). The CDR3 length is 16 residues. Germline V gene lookup returns CDR1 MNHEY and CDR2 SVGEGT. V shed 5 bases and J shed 3 bases, with 17 bases lying between them. The CDR3 here is CASSRDTGHIYNEQFF. The CDR3 DNA reads TGTGCCAGCAGTCGGGACACGGGACATATCTACAATGAGCAGTTCTTC.

The rearrangement links TRBV5-1 to TRBJ2-7, with 15 positions matching TRBD2. The CDR3 contains 16 residues. With V trimmed by 3 bases and J by 8 bases, 9 bases remained unmatched. Looked up from germline, CDR1 is SGHRS and CDR2 is YFSETQ. The CDR3 nucleotides read TGCGCCAGCAGCTCGAATCCGGGACTAGCGGGAGGAAAGCAGTACTTC. Its translation: CASSSNPGLAGGKQYF.

The chain combines TRBV7-9 with TRBJ2-1; possibly TRBD2 for D (5 bases). This CDR3 region has 12 residues. Per germline, CDR1 SEHNR and CDR2 FQNEAQ (reference sequence). The V gene lost 1 base and the J gene lost 13 bases, with 11 bases spanning the gap. The CDR3 DNA is TGTGCCAGCAGCTTAGGGGAGAGTTATCAGTTCTTC. This encodes CASSLGESYQFF.

The gene calls are TRBV6-2 or TRBV6-3 and TRBJ2-2; 7 nucleotides line up with TRBD2. Looked up from germline, CDR1 is MNHEY and CDR2 is SVGEGT. The junction had 7 bases not matched to a gene; V was cut back by 6 bases and J by 0 bases. The CDR3 is made up of 16 amino acids. The CDR3 protein is CASRYGGYANTGELFF. The CDR3 DNA reads as TGTGCCAGCAGATACGGGGGGTACGCGAACACCGGGGAGCTGTTTTTT.

This chain joins TRBV5-4 and TRBJ1-4, with a tentative D call TRBD1 (6 bases). The V gene lost 5 bases and the J gene lost 4 bases, with 15 bases spanning the gap. CDR1 SGHNT and CDR2 YYREEE come from the germline V gene (reference sequence). The CDR3 spans 15 residues. The chain's CDR3 is CASSSVTGYNEKLFF. CDR3 DNA: TGTGCCAGCAGTTCCGTGACAGGTTATAATGAAAAACTGTTTTTT.

The rearrangement uses TRBV6-5 and TRBJ2-7; D is ambiguous. Germline V gene sequence: CDR1 MNHEY, CDR2 SVGAGI. The CDR3 extends over 13 amino acids. The ends were cut back, 7 bases at V and 0 bases at J, with 10 bases in the middle. In nucleotides, the CDR3 is TGTGCCAGCATAAGTCACACCTCCTACGAGCAGTACTTC. This encodes CASISHTSYEQYF.

The chain links TRBV11-2 to TRBJ2-1, with TRBD2 as a possible D gene (6 bases). This CDR3 spans 15 amino acids. V dropped 1 base and J dropped 3 bases, with 10 bases sitting between them. Germline lookup yields CDR1 SGHAT and CDR2 FQNNGV. DNA of the CDR3: TGTGCCAGCAGCTTAGGGACGGGAGTCTACAATGAGCAGTTCTTC. It encodes CASSLGTGVYNEQFF.

The chain combines TRBV6-6 with TRBJ1-1; possible D gene TRBD1, 5 bases. The length of the CDR3 is 12 residues. Per germline, CDR1 MNHNY and CDR2 SVGAGI (reference sequence). Between the trimmed V and J ends, which lost 4 bases and 4 bases, there was a span of 7 bases. CDR3 nucleotide sequence: TGTGCCAGCAGTTCTAGGGGCACTGAAGCTTTCTTT. Translated: CASSSRGTEAFF.

The chain combines TRBV19 with TRBJ2-1; the match to TRBD2 covers 14 bases. The germline V gene has CDR1 LNHDA and CDR2 SQIVND (reference sequence). The CDR3 is made up of 17 amino acids. The junction had 5 bases not matched to a gene; V was cut back by 4 bases and J by 3 bases. CDR3 sequence reads: CASSTRLAGGFYNEQFF. CDR3 nucleotide sequence: TGTGCCAGTAGTACCAGACTAGCGGGAGGGTTCTACAATGAGCAGTTCTTC.

This sequence joins TRBV5-4 and TRBJ2-1; 9 bases map to TRBD2. Germline V gene sequence: CDR1 SGHNT, CDR2 YYREEE (reference sequence). Unmatched junction bases numbered 3, after V lost 3 bases and J lost 2 bases. This CDR3 region has 15 residues. The CDR3 is CASSSKRGAYNEQFF. The DNA of the CDR3 is TGTGCCAGCAGCTCCAAGCGGGGGGCCTACAATGAGCAGTTCTTC.

The chain joins TRBV4-2 to TRBJ2-7; a weak D match, TRBD2 (6 bases). V lost 2 bases and J lost 2, with 13 bases in between. CDR1 and CDR2 (germline): LGHNA, YNFKEQ. The CDR3 is made up of 15 amino acids. CDR3 loop: CASSQYRDSPYEQYF. The CDR3 nucleotides read TGTGCCAGCAGCCAATACCGGGACTCGCCCTACGAGCAGTACTTC.

The chain carries TRBV19 and TRBJ2-2; TRBD1 agrees at 7 bases. CDR1 and CDR2 from the germline V gene are LNHDA and SQIVND (reference sequence). The ends lost 6 bases at V and 5 bases at J; junction bases unmatched: 9. The CDR3 totals 15 residues. The CDR3 reads CASSLRDRSTGELFF. The CDR3 DNA reads as TGTGCCAGTAGCCTACGGGACAGATCGACCGGGGAGCTGTTTTTT. Together with reference TRBV19 and TRBJ2-2, the CDR3 gives the full variable domain: DGGITQSPKYLFRKEGQNVTLSCEQNLNHDAMYWYRQDPGQGLRLIYYSQIVNDFQKGDIAEGYSVSREKKESFPLTVTSAQKNPTAFYLCASSLRDRSTGELFFGEGSRLTVL.

The V gene is TRBV28, the J gene TRBJ2-7, with 9 nucleotides matching TRBD2. The CDR3 runs 15 residues. The germline CDR1 and CDR2 sequences are MDHEN and SYDVKM. J lost 3 bases, V lost 6 bases, and 9 bases had no gene match. The CDR3, as DNA: TGTGCCAGCAGCCTCATGCGGGAGGGCCTCTACGAGCAGTACTTC. It encodes CASSLMREGLYEQYF. Together with reference TRBV28 and TRBJ2-7, the CDR3 gives the full variable domain: DVKVTQSSRYLVKRTGEKVFLECVQDMDHENMFWYRQDPGLGLRLIYFSYDVKMKEKGDIPEGYSVSREKKERFSLILESASTNQTSMYLCASSLMREGLYEQYFGPGTRLTVT.

In this sample, this clone turned up once. V and J are TRBV6-1 and TRBJ2-7, with a possible D match to TRBD2 (6 bases). In germline, CDR1 is MNHNS, CDR2 SASEGT. V lost 2 bases and J 2 bases, leaving 13 bases between the germline ends. The CDR3 is 15 residues long. The CDR3 bases are TGTGCCAGCAGTGAACTGGGTAGCGGCACCTACGAGCAGTACTTC. Amino acids: CASSELGSGTYEQYF.

The chain links TRBV5-1 to TRBJ2-5; TRBD1 aligns across 10 bases. Per germline, CDR1 SGHRS and CDR2 YFSETQ. V lost 5 bases, J lost 3 bases, and 4 bases stayed unmatched. The CDR3 spans 14 residues. The CDR3 region has the DNA TGCGCCAGCAGACCCGGGACAGGGGAAGAGACCCAGTACTTC. Its translation is CASRPGTGEETQYF.

The chain couples TRBV5-1 to TRBJ1-2, with D maybe TRBD1 (5 bases). This CDR3 comprises 16 residues. Germline assignment: CDR1 SGHRS and CDR2 YFSETQ. The germline V and J ends were trimmed by 0 bases and 2 bases, with 14 bases remaining between them. The CDR3 loop reads CASSLEIGHTNYGYTF. In DNA, the CDR3 is TGCGCCAGCAGCTTGGAAATCGGACATACAAACTATGGCTACACCTTC.

J is TRBJ1-3 and V is TRBV2, with D unresolved. Trimming cost V 2 bases and J 0 bases, with 11 bases left between them. CDR3 size: 16 residues. CDR1 is SNHLY, CDR2 FYNNEI, per germline. The chain's CDR3 is CASSESPRSSGNTIYF. Written as DNA, the CDR3 is TGTGCCAGCAGTGAAAGCCCGCGTTCCTCTGGAAACACCATATATTTT.

Turning to this clone: The junction and the germline gene differ at one end; a read error may be behind it. This chain joins TRBV19 and TRBJ1-2; D is undetermined. Per germline, CDR1 LNHDA and CDR2 SQIVND (reference sequence). This CDR3 region has 14 residues. CDR3: CASSMGGSKYGYTF. In DNA, the CDR3 is TGTGCCAGTAGTATGGGAGGATCTAAGTATGGCTACACCTTC.